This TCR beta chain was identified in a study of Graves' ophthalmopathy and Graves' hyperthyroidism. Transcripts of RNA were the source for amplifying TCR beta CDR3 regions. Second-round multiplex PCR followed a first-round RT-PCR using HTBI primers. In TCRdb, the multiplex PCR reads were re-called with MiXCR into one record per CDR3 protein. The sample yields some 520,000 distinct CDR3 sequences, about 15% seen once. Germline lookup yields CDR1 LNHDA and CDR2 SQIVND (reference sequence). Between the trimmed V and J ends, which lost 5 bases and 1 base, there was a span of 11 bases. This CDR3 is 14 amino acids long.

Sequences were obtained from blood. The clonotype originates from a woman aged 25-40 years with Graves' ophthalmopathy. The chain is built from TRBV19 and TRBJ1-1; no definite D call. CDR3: CASSAWTANTEAFF. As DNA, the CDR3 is TGTGCCAGTAGTGCCTGGACGGCGAACACTGAAGCTTTCTTT.